This T cell receptor beta chain is from a study of blood T cell repertoires in COVID-19. In germline, CDR1 is SGHTA, CDR2 FQGNSA. The CDR3 covers 14 residues. After removal of 6 bases from V and 5 bases from J, the junction contained 6 bases not matched to a gene. How the authors handled the data: Quantification of nucleated cells was approximated via reference gene primer amplification. TCRdb's copy holds only in-frame clones and misses some; the assay was immunoSEQ multiplex PCR. V, J and clone size derive from that table, while D and trimming were established from the DNA sequence. Here the sample spans 35,000 to 55,000 clones, about 92% being singletons.

The chain links TRBV7-2 to TRBJ2-3; 9 bases align to TRBD2. The TCR was taken from a man between 65 and 85 years old with active COVID-19. The sample was peripheral blood. CDR3 region: CASSSRLAVDTQYF. The DNA for the CDR3 is TGTGCCAGCAGTTCTCGACTAGCGGTAGATACGCAGTATTTT.